This is a list of T cell receptor beta chains from one sample in a study of blood T cell repertoires in COVID-19. Profiled with immunoSEQ multiplex PCR; TCRdb holds only in-frame clones, not every one. The sample carries around 250,000 clones, roughly nine tenths recorded once. Sequenced input: peripheral blood. These receptors were collected from a man aged 55-75 years with acute or convalescent COVID-19. Each CDR3 is given with its conserved first and last residue. A D gene is named only where the DNA matches it firmly. Only part of the rows carry a size: once, few, many, or a class if the clone is expanded.

NA	TRBV6-2/TRBV6-3	TRBJ1-2	NA	TGTGCCAGCAGTCTCGCAGGGAAACGCTATGGCTACACCTTC	CASSLAGKRYGYTF
NA	TRBV18	TRBJ2-3	once	TGTGCCAGCTCACCACCAGCCTCCCCAGATACGCAGTATTTT	CASSPPASPDTQYF
NA	TRBV5-4	TRBJ2-5	NA	TGTGCCAGCAGCCTACAGGGTATTGAGACCCAGTACTTC	CASSLQGIETQYF
TRBD2	TRBV19	TRBJ2-3	NA	TGTGCCAGTAGTATAGGGCGGACTAGCGGGACAACAGATACGCAGTATTTT	CASSIGRTSGTTDTQYF
NA	TRBV4-1	TRBJ1-6	once	TGCGCCAGCAGCCAAGTAATTTCTAGGAGCTCCTATAATTCACCCCTCCACTTT	CASSQVISRSSYNSPLHF
TRBD1	TRBV5-4	TRBJ1-1	NA	TGTGCCAGCAGTGGGGGACAGGGGGCAATTATGAACACTGAAGCTTTCTTT	CASSGGQGAIMNTEAFF
NA	TRBV6-1	TRBJ1-6	NA	TGTGCCAGCAGTGAAAACCTATGGGGGGGCGCTTATTCACCCCTCCACTTT	CASSENLWGGAYSPLHF
NA	TRBV3-1/TRBV3-2	TRBJ1-1	NA	TGTGCCAGCAGCCTGGGTCTTCCGGGGAACACTGAAGCTTTCTTT	CASSLGLPGNTEAFF
TRBD2	TRBV6-5	TRBJ2-7	NA	TGTGCCAGCAGTTACGGACTAGCGGGGGGAGAGCAGTACTTC	CASSYGLAGGEQYF
NA	TRBV15	TRBJ2-5	NA	TGTGCCACCAGCAGAGGACAGGAAGAGACCCAGTACTTC	CATSRGQEETQYF
TRBD1	TRBV7-2	TRBJ2-7	NA	TGTGCCAGCAGCCCCATCGGGGACAGGGGTCCCTGGGAGCAGTACTTC	CASSPIGDRGPWEQYF
TRBD1	TRBV6-2/TRBV6-3	TRBJ2-3	NA	TGTGCCAGCAGTTACCCAACCGGGACAGGGGTTTCTAGCACAGATACGCAGTATTTT	CASSYPTGTGVSSTDTQYF
NA	TRBV18	TRBJ1-2	NA	TGTGCCAGCTCACCACTACAGGACAGCTCTAACTATGGCTACACCTTC	CASSPLQDSSNYGYTF
NA	TRBV5-4	TRBJ2-1	NA	TGTGCCAGCAGCTCCCCCTTGTATATTGAGCAGTTCTTC	CASSSPLYIEQFF
TRBD1	TRBV24-1	TRBJ2-7	NA	TGTGCCACCAGTGCAGGGGGTAAGCCTTACGAGCAGTACTTC	CATSAGGKPYEQYF
NA	TRBV5-6	TRBJ2-1	NA	TGTGCCAGCAGCTTGGTGTCACCGGGCAATGAGCAGTTCTTC	CASSLVSPGNEQFF
NA	TRBV15	TRBJ1-6	NA	TGTGCCACCAGCAGAGATCAGGCCCATAATTCACCCCTCCACTTT	CATSRDQAHNSPLHF
NA	TRBV3-1/TRBV3-2	TRBJ2-1	NA	TGTGCCAGCAGCCCAGGGGCGCCAAGCTCCTACAATGAGCAGTTCTTC	CASSPGAPSSYNEQFF
TRBD2	TRBV4-3	TRBJ2-3	NA	TGCGCCAGCAGCCAAGGCCTAGCGGGACGAATCACAGATACGCAGTATTTT	CASSQGLAGRITDTQYF
NA	TRBV27	TRBJ2-7	NA	TGTGCCAGCAGATGGGGGCCTGGGAACTCCTACGAGCAGTACTTC	CASRWGPGNSYEQYF
TRBD1	TRBV6-5	TRBJ1-1	NA	TGTGCCAGCAGTCAGAGACAGGGGGGAACTGAAGCTTTCTTT	CASSQRQGGTEAFF
NA	TRBV19	TRBJ2-2	NA	TGTGCCAGTAGTATACCGACAAGGAACACCGGGGAGCTGTTTTTT	CASSIPTRNTGELFF
TRBD1	TRBV28	TRBJ1-6	NA	TGTGCCAGCAGTGGACAGGGCAGCTCCTATAATTCACCCCTCCACTTT	CASSGQGSSYNSPLHF
TRBD2	TRBV29-1	TRBJ2-1	NA	TGCAGCGCTTTGACTAGCGGGGGCTCCTACAATGAGCAGTTCTTC	CSALTSGGSYNEQFF
TRBD2	TRBV6-5	TRBJ2-2	once	TGTGCCAGCCTCGAGCGGGAGTGGAACGGGGAGCTGTTTTTT	CASLEREWNGELFF
NA	TRBV9	TRBJ2-2	NA	TGTGCCAGCAGCGTAGTCTGGGAAGCGGGCGCGAACACCGGGGAGCTGTTTTTT	CASSVVWEAGANTGELFF
NA	TRBV2	TRBJ1-3	NA	TGTGCCAGCAGGGGGGCAGGGACAGGAAACACCATATATTTT	CASRGAGTGNTIYF